One sample yielded the 23 T cell receptor beta chains listed below, sequenced in a study of CD8 T cells in ankylosing spondylitis. Study-level results: Characteristic of ankylosing spondylitis blood, it appeared, was a TCR beta motif comprising several highly homologous variants.

No cognate antigen is known for these TCRs. Each CDR3 protein is one row after TCRdb ran MiXCR on the 5' RACE reads. Of 350,000 to 550,000 distinct CDR3 sequences in the sample, 25% to 30% were seen once. The specimen sequenced was blood, either unsorted or a sorted T cell fraction (not recorded which). The source is a male donor with ankylosing spondylitis.

This clonotype was seen a handful of times. The chain has TRBV2 and TRBJ1-4, with TRBD1 matching 10 bases. Germline V gene data show CDR1 as SNHLY and CDR2 as FYNNEI. The CDR3 covers 13 residues. V lost 9 bases, J lost 7 bases, and 5 bases stayed unmatched. Written as DNA, the CDR3 is TGTGCCAGTCGGGACAGGGGACCTGAAAAACTGTTTTTT. The encoded protein is CASRDRGPEKLFF.

The genes are TRBV12-3 or TRBV12-4 and TRBJ1-5, with TRBD1 matching over 7 bases. There are 15 residues in the CDR3. The J segment lost 5 bases and the V segment lost 3 bases, leaving 7 bases of the junction unmatched. CDR3: CASSFIDRVDQPQHF. The CDR3 DNA follows: TGTGCCAGCAGTTTCATCGACAGGGTCGATCAGCCCCAGCATTTT.

In its sample, this clonotype was seen many times. The chain recombines TRBV5-1 with TRBJ2-2, with D possibly being TRBD2 (5 bases). This CDR3 is 14 amino acids long. The V end was cut by 2 bases, the J end by 3 bases, with 8 bases between. CDR1 SGHRS and CDR2 YFSETQ come from the germline V gene. The CDR3 coding sequence is TGCGCCAGCAGCTTCTCCGGGGACACCGGGGAGCTGTTTTTT. This codes for CASSFSGDTGELFF.

The chain carries TRBV20-1 and TRBJ2-1; 11 bases agree with TRBD2. The V segment lost 7 bases and the J segment 8 bases; nucleotides outside the gene matches: 13. CDR3 length: 15 residues. Germline values: CDR1 DFQATT, CDR2 SNEGSKA (reference sequence). CDR3 sequence reads: CSGLFVAGGLDEQFF. In DNA form, the CDR3 reads TGCAGTGGACTTTTCGTAGCGGGAGGGTTAGATGAGCAGTTCTTC.

This clonotype has more than one count but fewer than ten. The rearrangement uses TRBV6-2 or TRBV6-3 and TRBJ2-7; no firm D call. CDR3 size: 12 residues. V was cut by 4 bases and J by 1 base, with 5 bases left in between. Germline CDR1 reads MNHEY; CDR2 reads SVGEGT. Written as DNA, the CDR3 is TGTGCCAGCAGTTCGAAGTCCTACGAGCAGTACTTC. Encoded protein: CASSSKSYEQYF.

This clonotype appeared a few times. This chain uses TRBV4-2 with TRBJ1-2; D is uncertain. From germline, CDR1 is LGHNA and CDR2 YNFKEQ. With 2 bases removed from V and 6 bases from J, the gap between germline ends came to 4 bases. This CDR3 is built from 11 residues. The CDR3 is CASSQRDGYTF. CDR3 nucleotide sequence: TGTGCCAGCAGCCAAAGGGATGGCTACACCTTC.

V usage is TRBV7-2 and J usage is TRBJ2-2; D ambiguous. CDR1 and CDR2 from the germline V gene are SGHTA and FQGNSA. V was trimmed by 2 bases and J by 1 base, leaving 5 bases between them. This CDR3 is built from 14 residues. The CDR3 DNA is TGTGCCAGCAGCTTACTCGTGAACACCGGGGAGCTGTTTTTT. Encoded protein: CASSLLVNTGELFF.

The J gene is TRBJ2-1, the V gene TRBV4-2, with 9 bases fitting TRBD2. After removal of 1 base from V and 2 bases from J, the junction contained 3 bases not matched to a gene. This CDR3 comprises 16 residues. The germline V gene encodes CDR1 LGHNA and CDR2 YNFKEQ. The CDR3 region is CASSQGASGTYNEQFF. DNA for the CDR3: TGTGCCAGCAGCCAAGGGGCTAGCGGGACCTACAATGAGCAGTTCTTC.

The V and J genes are TRBV27 and TRBJ1-2; 7 bases are shared with TRBD1. V dropped 7 bases and J dropped 2; count of bases not matched to a gene: 7. The CDR3 runs to 14 residues. The V gene's germline CDR1 is MNHEY and CDR2 SMNVEV (reference sequence). DNA of the CDR3: TGTGCCAGCACCCCGCGACAGGGAAACTATGGCTACACCTTC. Residues: CASTPRQGNYGYTF.

This clonotype was found a few times. This chain joins TRBV30 and TRBJ1-1; D is uncertain. Germline CDR1 reads GTSNPN; CDR2 reads SVGIG (reference sequence). Trimming shortened V by 5 bases and J by 7 bases, and 11 bases separated the two germline ends. The length of the CDR3 is 11 residues. CDR3 nucleotides: TGTGCCTGGTCGGATGGAGGTGAAGCTTTCTTT. This codes for CAWSDGGEAFF.

The chain recombines TRBV29-1 with TRBJ2-2; D remains unclear. The CDR3 runs 15 residues. Germline assignment: CDR1 SQVTM and CDR2 ANQGSEA. V was pared by 0 bases and J by 3 bases, with 11 bases between. In DNA, the CDR3 is TGCAGCGTTGAAGAATGGTGCAGCTACACCGGGGAGCTGTTTTTT. It specifies CSVEEWCSYTGELFF.

This clonotype was counted only a few times. The V and J genes are TRBV15 and TRBJ2-7; 7 bases fit TRBD2. This CDR3 has 13 amino acids. Germline V lookup: CDR1 LNHNV, CDR2 YYDKDF (reference sequence). After removal of 0 bases from V and 6 bases from J, the junction contained 2 bases not matched to a gene. The DNA for the CDR3 is TGTGCCACCAGCAGAGAATGGACTAGCGAGCAGTACTTC. Translation gives CATSREWTSEQYF.

The chain combines TRBV30 with TRBJ1-5; 7 positions match TRBD1. The ends lost 7 bases at V and 6 bases at J; junction bases unmatched: 6. Per germline, CDR1 GTSNPN and CDR2 SVGIG (reference sequence). The CDR3 loop spans 12 amino acids. CDR3 region: CAYNRGGQPQHF. For the CDR3, the DNA is TGTGCCTATAACAGGGGTGGTCAGCCCCAGCATTTT.

This clonotype showed up just a few times. V gene TRBV5-1 combines with J gene TRBJ1-1; D might be TRBD1 (6 bases). Trimming left V 1 base short and J 7 bases short, with 20 bases between. From germline, CDR1 is SGHRS and CDR2 YFSETQ. The CDR3 covers 16 residues. The CDR3 is CASSLLMSRGPGEAFF. The CDR3 bases are TGCGCCAGCAGCTTGCTAATGAGTCGGGGGCCGGGTGAAGCTTTCTTT.

This clonotype turned up a few times. J is TRBJ2-7 and V is TRBV6-2 or TRBV6-3; D perhaps matches TRBD1 (5 bases). The CDR3 is 14 residues long. Germline V gene lookup returns CDR1 MNHEY and CDR2 SVGEGT. V dropped 10 bases and J dropped 0 bases, with 16 bases sitting between them. CDR3 bases: TGTGCCACCGGATTCGACAGCATCTCCTACGAGCAGTACTTC. It yields the protein CATGFDSISYEQYF.

The rearrangement uses TRBV7-9 and TRBJ2-7; unclear D gene. V was clipped by 4 bases and J by 5 bases, with 6 bases between them. In germline, CDR1 is SEHNR, CDR2 FQNEAQ (reference sequence). The CDR3 is made up of 11 amino acids. The CDR3 spells CASSSQDEQYF. CDR3 DNA: TGTGCCAGCAGCTCGCAAGACGAGCAGTACTTC.

The CDR3 DNA follows: TGCAGTGCTTCCCCCTCCGAGACCCAGTACTTC. Translating gives CSASPSETQYF. V gene TRBV20-1 combines with J gene TRBJ2-5; D not resolved. This CDR3 is 11 amino acids long. CDR1 is DFQATT and CDR2 is SNEGSKA in the germline V gene (reference sequence). With 5 bases removed from V and 5 bases from J, the gap between germline ends came to 9 bases.

The CDR3 here is CASSPLDPRNEQFF. In DNA, the CDR3 is TGTGCCAGCAGCCCCTTGGACCCGAGGAATGAGCAGTTCTTC. The chain combines TRBV11-2 with TRBJ2-1; no reliable D call. The CDR3 is made up of 14 amino acids. The V gene lost 5 bases and the J gene lost 7 bases, with 15 bases spanning the gap. Germline CDR1 SGHAT, CDR2 FQNNGV.

The chain has TRBV7-8 and TRBJ2-7; TRBD2 matches 7 bases. With V trimmed by 4 bases and J by 1 base, 7 bases remained unmatched. Per germline, CDR1 SGHVS and CDR2 FQNEAQ. CDR3 size: 15 residues. The CDR3 loop is CASSYPPGLSYEQYF. CDR3 DNA: TGTGCCAGCAGCTATCCGCCGGGACTATCCTACGAGCAGTACTTC.

This sequence joins TRBV29-1 and TRBJ2-3; possibly TRBD1 or TRBD2 for D (5 bases each). The germline V gene has CDR1 SQVTM and CDR2 ANQGSEA. Trimming stripped 4 bases from V and 4 bases from J, with 12 bases between. This CDR3 contains 13 residues. The CDR3 DNA reads as TGCAGCGTTGGGGAGCGAGGGGCAGATACGCAGTATTTT. Its translation: CSVGERGADTQYF.

The DNA for the CDR3 is TGTGCCATCAGACAGGGGCCCCAAGAGACCCAGTACTTC. Protein product: CAIRQGPQETQYF. The genes are TRBV10-3 and TRBJ2-5; 7 bases align to TRBD1. This CDR3 region has 13 residues. The trim removed 6 bases at V and 1 base at J, leaving 2 bases unmatched. CDR1 is ENHRY, CDR2 SYGVKD, per germline.

The chain recombines TRBV7-8 with TRBJ2-5; no definite D call. Germline V gives CDR1 SGHVS, CDR2 FQNEAQ. V lost 0 bases and J 13 bases, leaving 9 bases between the germline ends. The CDR3 is 11 amino acids. This CDR3 is CASSLASQWYF. CDR3 sequence (DNA): TGTGCCAGCAGCTTAGCATCCCAATGGTACTTC.

The chain has TRBV12-3 or TRBV12-4 and TRBJ2-1; tentative D call: TRBD1 (5 bases). V was clipped by 8 bases and J by 6 bases, with 20 bases between them. The CDR3 contains 15 residues. The CDR3 DNA is TGTGCCAGCTCTCTAGGCGGCAGGGTCAGCAATGAGCAGTTCTTC. This gives the protein CASSLGGRVSNEQFF.